One sample yielded the 27 T cell receptor beta chains listed below, sequenced in a study of cytomegalovirus exposure and HLA in healthy donors. In the PCR, 60 Vbeta and 13 Jbeta primers were used. The method was immunoSEQ multiplex PCR; TCRdb's version includes in-frame clones alone and lacks a portion of them. The sample holds 150,000 to 200,000 clones, around 81% seen once. The sample was PBMCs. These receptors were obtained from a young woman in good health and CMV-seropositive.

This chain links TRBV4-2 with TRBJ2-1; 8 bases line up with TRBD2. CDR3 size: 13 residues. Germline-derived CDR1 and CDR2 are LGHNA and YNFKEQ. Unmatched junction bases numbered 6, after V lost 6 bases and J lost 8 bases. CDR3 coding DNA: TGTGCCAGCAGTCCGGACGGGGGGGATGAGCAGTTCTTC. The encoded protein is CASSPDGGDEQFF.

The rearrangement uses TRBV11-2 and TRBJ2-5, with TRBD2 as a possible D gene (5 bases). The germline V gene encodes CDR1 SGHAT and CDR2 FQNNGV. This CDR3 comprises 13 residues. V shed 0 bases and J shed 5 bases, with 7 bases lying between them. CDR3 coding DNA: TGTGCCAGCAGCTTAGATTCGGGGGAGACCCAGTACTTC. It translates to CASSLDSGETQYF. Together with reference TRBV11-2 and TRBJ2-5, the CDR3 gives the full variable domain: EAGVAQSPRYKIIEKRQSVAFWCNPISGHATLYWYQQILGQGPKLLIQFQNNGVVDDSQLPKDRFSAERLKGVDSTLKIQPAKLEDSAVYLCASSLDSGETQYFGPGTRLLVL.

The chain is built from TRBV9 and TRBJ2-5; TRBD1 matches 7 bases. CDR1 is SGDLS, CDR2 YYNGEE, per germline. V trimming: 4 bases; J trimming: 4 bases; junction bases outside the gene matches: 13. The CDR3 spans 16 residues. Written as DNA, the CDR3 is TGTGCCAGCAGCCGCTCAGGGGGATCCGCGGCAGAGACCCAGTACTTC. This encodes CASSRSGGSAAETQYF.

The J gene is TRBJ2-2, the V gene TRBV18, with D perhaps matching TRBD2 (6 bases). The CDR3 totals 15 residues. Germline lookup yields CDR1 KGHSH and CDR2 LQKENI. V lost 0 bases and J 7 bases, leaving 12 bases between the germline ends. The CDR3 spells CASSPPRGGVGELFF. CDR3 nucleotide sequence: TGTGCCAGCTCACCACCCCGGGGAGGCGTCGGGGAGCTGTTTTTT. The whole variable domain, filled in from reference TRBV18 and TRBJ2-2, reads NAGVMQNPRHLVRRRGQEARLRCSPMKGHSHVYWYRQLPEEGLKFMVYLQKENIIDESGMPKERFSAEFPKEGPSILRIQQVVRGDSAAYFCASSPPRGGVGELFFGEGSRLTVL.

This clone occurred a few times. J is TRBJ1-2 and V is TRBV28; no firm D call. The ends were cut back, 2 bases at V and 2 bases at J, with 6 bases in the middle. Per the germline V gene, CDR1 is MDHEN and CDR2 is SYDVKM. There are 13 residues in the CDR3. The CDR3 region has the DNA TGTGCCAGCAGTTTAGGCCAGAACTATGGCTACACCTTC. It specifies CASSLGQNYGYTF.

The rearrangement links TRBV5-4 to TRBJ2-2, with 7 bases that match TRBD2. Germline CDR1 and CDR2: SGHNT and YYREEE (reference sequence). The CDR3 runs 15 residues. V gave up 1 base and J gave up 8 bases; unmatched junction bases: 8. CDR3 DNA sequence: TGTGCCAGCAGCTTGATGGGGGGGGTCTCGGGGGAGCTGTTTTTT. It encodes CASSLMGGVSGELFF.

This clone has just a few counts. This rearrangement joins TRBV19 to TRBJ1-6, with a tentative D call TRBD1 (5 bases). The germline V gene encodes CDR1 LNHDA and CDR2 SQIVND (reference sequence). The V end was cut by 5 bases, the J end by 5 bases, with 7 bases between. This CDR3 spans 13 amino acids. CDR3 sequence reads: CASSPGNNSPLHF. CDR3 in DNA: TGTGCCAGTAGTCCAGGGAATAATTCACCCCTCCACTTT.

This clone was found a few times. The chain has TRBV19 and TRBJ1-1; D not resolved. Germline CDR1 and CDR2: LNHDA and SQIVND (reference sequence). The germline V and J ends were trimmed by 3 bases and 3 bases, with 14 bases remaining between them. This CDR3 has 15 amino acids. In nucleotides, the CDR3 is TGTGCCAGTAGTATCGCCGGGGTAAAAGACACTGAAGCTTTCTTT. Its protein product is CASSIAGVKDTEAFF. The entire variable domain, with the rest obtained from reference TRBV19 and TRBJ1-1, is as follows: DGGITQSPKYLFRKEGQNVTLSCEQNLNHDAMYWYRQDPGQGLRLIYYSQIVNDFQKGDIAEGYSVSREKKESFPLTVTSAQKNPTAFYLCASSIAGVKDTEAFFGQGTRLTVV.

DNA of the CDR3: TGCGCCAGCAAGAGAAGGACAGGCGGACCCGAAAAACTGTTTTTT. Amino acids: CASKRRTGGPEKLFF. The genes are TRBV10-1 and TRBJ1-4, with 7 nucleotides matching TRBD1. The CDR3 has 15 residues. V was clipped by 7 bases and J by 8 bases; unmatched bases: 13. Germline CDR1 and CDR2: WNHNN and SYGVQD (reference sequence).

The chain recombines TRBV4-3 with TRBJ1-2, with D perhaps matching TRBD1 (5 bases). The CDR3 extends over 14 amino acids. Trimming stripped 4 bases from V and 2 bases from J, with 11 bases between. The V gene's germline CDR1 is LGHNA and CDR2 YSLEER. CDR3 in DNA: TGCGCCAGCAGCCTACGGCCAGGGAACTATGGCTACACCTTC. It specifies CASSLRPGNYGYTF.

The chain employs TRBV7-9 and TRBJ1-2; D gene unclear. V was cut by 4 bases and J by 2 bases, with 8 bases left in between. The CDR3 is 13 amino acids. Germline CDR1 SEHNR, CDR2 FQNEAQ (reference sequence). The CDR3 sequence is CASSYTVNYGYTF. DNA of the CDR3: TGTGCCAGCAGCTACACCGTAAACTATGGCTACACCTTC.

The table lists this clone with a few counts. In the same sample, other DNA sequences code for this CDR3. The gene calls are TRBV19 and TRBJ2-7; 8 bases line up with TRBD1. This CDR3 comprises 13 residues. V lost 6 bases to trimming and J lost 3 bases; unmatched junction nucleotides: 4. Germline V lookup: CDR1 LNHDA, CDR2 SQIVND (reference sequence). The CDR3 reads CASSTGTGYEQYF. CDR3 nucleotide sequence: TGTGCCAGTAGCACCGGGACAGGCTACGAGCAGTACTTC.

The chain recombines TRBV28 with TRBJ2-3, with D uncertain. CDR3 length: 14 residues. Per the germline V gene, CDR1 is MDHEN and CDR2 is SYDVKM. The V and J ends lost 2 bases and 8 bases respectively, with 14 bases between them. CDR3: CASSLMVGWSTQYF. DNA of the CDR3: TGTGCCAGCAGTTTAATGGTGGGTTGGAGTACGCAGTATTTT.

DNA for the CDR3: TGTGCCAGCAGTGGCCGGGACTCTGAGAACACTGAAGCTTTCTTT. As protein: CASSGRDSENTEAFF. The chain couples TRBV28 to TRBJ1-1, with a tentative D call TRBD1 (5 bases). Trimming removed 5 bases from V and 1 base from J, with 14 bases in between. This CDR3 has 15 amino acids. Germline V gene data show CDR1 as MDHEN and CDR2 as SYDVKM.

The chain joins TRBV4-2 to TRBJ1-1; TRBD1 matches at 9 bases. This CDR3 is 18 amino acids long. V lost 7 bases, J lost 4 bases, and 19 bases stayed unmatched. Germline CDR1 and CDR2: LGHNA and YNFKEQ. CDR3 in amino acids: CASTRGAPQQGAITEAFF. The DNA for the CDR3 is TGTGCCAGCACCCGAGGAGCCCCCCAACAGGGGGCGATCACTGAAGCTTTCTTT.

The chain combines TRBV6-4 with TRBJ1-6; tentative D call: TRBD1 (5 bases). The V gene's germline CDR1 is MRHNA and CDR2 SNTAGT. The length of the CDR3 is 16 residues. The V end was cut by 0 bases, the J end by 5 bases, with 11 bases between. The CDR3 coding sequence is TGTGCCAGCAGTGACTCGAGTCGGGGGGATAATTCACCCCTCCACTTT. It translates to CASSDSSRGDNSPLHF.

This chain connects TRBV2 to TRBJ2-5, with 10 bases identical to TRBD2. Per germline, CDR1 SNHLY and CDR2 FYNNEI. With V trimmed by 11 bases and J by 5 bases, 8 bases remained unmatched. The CDR3 sequence is 13 residues long. CDR3 sequence: CAFPSGGYETQYF. CDR3 coding DNA: TGTGCCTTCCCTAGCGGGGGCTATGAGACCCAGTACTTC.

The rearrangement joins TRBV4-2 to TRBJ1-5, with a possible D match to TRBD1 (6 bases). The CDR3 has 19 residues. Trimming pared 4 bases from V and 3 bases from J, leaving 25 bases between. CDR1 and CDR2 (germline): LGHNA, YNFKEQ. The CDR3 region has the DNA TGTGCCAGCAGCCGAATCGATTACCCAGGGGTTGGATACAATCAGCCCCAGCATTTT. Amino acid sequence: CASSRIDYPGVGYNQPQHF.

The chain combines TRBV4-1 with TRBJ2-2; 7 bases are shared with TRBD2. The CDR3 runs to 17 residues. The trim removed 2 bases at V and 3 bases at J, leaving 9 bases unmatched. From germline, CDR1 is MGHRA and CDR2 YSYEKL. Written as DNA, the CDR3 is TGCGCCAGCAGCCAATACCGACTAGCTTTGGACACCGGGGAGCTGTTTTTT. It is translated as CASSQYRLALDTGELFF.

This clone was found a few times. This chain links TRBV7-6 with TRBJ2-5, with 9 bases aligning to TRBD2. Germline assignment: CDR1 SGHVS and CDR2 FNYEAQ. CDR3 length: 16 residues. The V gene end was trimmed by 7 bases and the J gene end by 5 bases; junction bases not matched to a gene: 14. The CDR3, as DNA: TGTGCCAGCAACGACCTCGGCCTAGCGGGGTCGGAGACCCAGTACTTC. Amino acids: CASNDLGLAGSETQYF.

The chain combines TRBV11-1 with TRBJ1-2; D perhaps matches TRBD1 (6 bases). Trimming shortened V by 3 bases and J by 8 bases, and 13 bases separated the two germline ends. Germline V lookup: CDR1 SGHAT, CDR2 FQDESV (reference sequence). CDR3 length equals 13 residues. The CDR3 sequence is CASSFTGLKGYTF. In DNA, the CDR3 is TGTGCCAGCAGCTTCACAGGGCTTAAGGGCTACACCTTC.

Points on this clone: Sequence at one end of the junction differs from germline and may be a read error. The chain joins TRBV7-9 to TRBJ1-1, with D maybe TRBD1 (5 bases). The CDR3 covers 16 residues. The germline V gene has CDR1 SEHNR and CDR2 FQNEAQ (reference sequence). CDR3 amino acids: CSSSLGGGRTNTEAFF. The CDR3 DNA reads as TGTTCCAGCAGCCTCGGCGGGGGGAGGACGAACACTGAAGCTTTCTTT.

The genes are TRBV9 and TRBJ1-1; D uncertain. Deletions cut 3 bases from V and 0 bases from J, with 9 bases between. The CDR3 spans 14 residues. The germline gives CDR1 SGDLS, CDR2 YYNGEE. CDR3 sequence (DNA): TGTGCCAGCAGCGAGGAGCTCATGAACACTGAAGCTTTCTTT. Its protein is CASSEELMNTEAFF.

This chain links TRBV6-6 with TRBJ1-6; D call uncertain. Looked up from germline, CDR1 is MNHNY and CDR2 is SVGAGI (reference sequence). Trimming cost V 8 bases and J 7 bases, with 12 bases left between them. The CDR3 runs to 13 residues. CDR3 protein: CASRPRENSPLHF. The CDR3, as DNA: TGTGCCAGCCGGCCGCGGGAGAATTCACCCCTCCACTTT.

The rearrangement links TRBV27 to TRBJ1-2; D remains ambiguous. Germline V CDR1 and CDR2: MNHEY, SMNVEV (reference sequence). There are 13 residues in the CDR3. The V end was cut by 4 bases, the J end by 1 base, with 7 bases between. CDR3: CASSSQVNYGYTF. The DNA of the CDR3 is TGTGCCAGCAGTTCCCAGGTTAACTATGGCTACACCTTC.

The chain is built from TRBV9 and TRBJ1-2; D call uncertain. CDR3 length equals 17 residues. CDR1 and CDR2 from the germline V gene are SGDLS and YYNGEE. The V gene lost 3 bases and the J gene lost 3 bases, with 21 bases spanning the gap. This CDR3 reads CASSESPTLELDYGYTF. The CDR3 nucleotides read TGTGCCAGCAGCGAGAGCCCCACCCTGGAGTTGGACTATGGCTACACCTTC.

V is TRBV9 and J is TRBJ1-1, with D hard to call. There are 14 residues in the CDR3. Trimming took 4 bases from V and 0 from J, leaving 10 bases between them. In germline, CDR1 is SGDLS, CDR2 YYNGEE. The CDR3 sequence is CASSLTSLNTEAFF. The CDR3 DNA sequence: TGTGCCAGCAGCCTAACTTCCTTGAACACTGAAGCTTTCTTT.